Below are 15 T cell receptor beta chains sequenced from a single sample in a study of T cell responses to AZD1222 COVID-19 vaccine (dated by TCRdb to about 2021). The label giving this sample's time point can be read as: baseline before first vaccination. Library creation used the immunoSEQ multiplex PCR assay. TCRdb re-hosts the immuneACCESS table, in-frame sequences only. Its copies lack some clones; in the studies checked, an unresolved V gene accounts for under half of them, and the cause for the rest is not known. This sample comprises some 170,000 clones, about 92% of them detected only once. The ten top clones hold about 1% of the sample. The sequences come from peripheral blood, collected on day 0 of AZD1222 vaccination. Receptor source: an adult in good health.

In this sample, this clone turned up a few times. This sequence joins TRBV2 and TRBJ2-1, with 13 positions matching TRBD2. After removal of 3 bases from V and 8 bases from J, the junction contained 10 bases not matched to a gene. The length of the CDR3 is 17 residues. From germline, CDR1 is SNHLY and CDR2 FYNNEI. CDR3 nucleotides: TGTGCCAGCAGTGACATAGAACTAGCGGGGGGGCCGGATGAGCAGTTCTTC. This codes for CASSDIELAGGPDEQFF.

The chain couples TRBV5-1 to TRBJ1-1, with D unclear. This CDR3 region has 14 residues. From germline, CDR1 is SGHRS and CDR2 YFSETQ. V was clipped by 4 bases and J by 2 bases, with 12 bases between them. CDR3 residues: CASSPVRENTEAFF. The CDR3 region has the DNA TGCGCCAGCAGCCCGGTCCGGGAAAACACTGAAGCTTTCTTT.

This chain connects TRBV2 to TRBJ1-3; D might be TRBD1 (5 bases). CDR1 is SNHLY, CDR2 FYNNEI, per germline. This CDR3 region has 12 residues. V was shortened by 6 bases and J by 6 bases, with 9 bases between the two germline ends. CDR3 residues: CASRTGVNTIYF. The CDR3 DNA follows: TGTGCCAGCAGAACGGGGGTAAACACCATATATTTT. The full variable domain, rest sourced from reference TRBV2 and TRBJ1-3, is EPEVTQTPSHQVTQMGQEVILRCVPISNHLYFYWYRQILGQKVEFLVSFYNNEISEKSEIFDDQFSVERPDGSNFTLKIRSTKLEDSAMYFCASRTGVNTIYFGEGSWLTVV.

The CDR3 region has the DNA TGTGCCAGCCGGGGATACTACAATGAGCAGTTCTTC. Translating it yields CASRGYYNEQFF. The chain combines TRBV6-5 with TRBJ2-1, with a tentative D call TRBD2 (5 bases). Deletions cut 8 bases from V and 3 bases from J, with 8 bases between. Germline lookup yields CDR1 MNHEY and CDR2 SVGAGI. The CDR3 totals 12 residues.

This clone turned up a few times. The chain couples TRBV5-4 to TRBJ1-3; D call uncertain. Trimming took off 4 bases at V and 3 bases at J, with 17 bases between the two ends. Germline V gene lookup returns CDR1 SGHNT and CDR2 YYREEE (reference sequence). The CDR3 is 16 amino acids. CDR3 protein: CASSRAEVRSGNTIYF. The CDR3 DNA reads TGTGCCAGCAGCCGGGCTGAGGTGCGGAGTGGAAACACCATATATTTT.

The J gene is TRBJ2-2, the V gene TRBV15; D is uncertain. Germline V lookup: CDR1 LNHNV, CDR2 YYDKDF (reference sequence). The CDR3 consists of 16 residues. V shed 3 bases and J shed 1 base, with 12 bases lying between them. The CDR3 bases are TGTGCCACCAGCAGGGTAGGGCTGGTGAACACCGGGGAGCTGTTTTTT. This translates into CATSRVGLVNTGELFF.

This chain joins TRBV14 and TRBJ2-5; 7 bases line up with TRBD2. V dropped 0 bases and J dropped 2; count of bases not matched to a gene: 9. This CDR3 has 17 residues. From germline, CDR1 is SGHDN and CDR2 FVKESK. The CDR3 spells CASSQERQGGGQETQYF. The CDR3 DNA sequence: TGTGCCAGCAGCCAAGAGAGGCAGGGCGGGGGTCAAGAGACCCAGTACTTC.

This sequence joins TRBV18 and TRBJ2-1, with 10 bases matching TRBD2. J was trimmed by 5 bases and V by 3 bases; bases with no gene match: 7. Per the germline V gene, CDR1 is KGHSH and CDR2 is LQKENI. This CDR3 contains 16 residues. CDR3 amino acids: CASSPRGAGGNNEQFF. CDR3 sequence (DNA): TGTGCCAGCTCACCCCGTGGAGCGGGGGGGAACAATGAGCAGTTCTTC.

CDR3 sequence: CASSSDSRTEAFF. CDR3 sequence (DNA): TGTGCCAGCAGCTCCGACAGCCGGACTGAAGCTTTCTTT. This chain links TRBV7-3 with TRBJ1-1; D perhaps matches TRBD1 (5 bases). CDR3 length equals 13 residues. Trimming stripped 4 bases from V and 5 bases from J, with 11 bases between. The germline V gene encodes CDR1 SGHTA and CDR2 FQGTGA.

This sequence joins TRBV6-1 and TRBJ1-5, with 11 bases lining up with TRBD1. Germline assignment: CDR1 MNHNS and CDR2 SASEGT. The CDR3 covers 15 residues. V lost 8 bases to trimming and J lost 1 base; unmatched junction nucleotides: 4. CDR3 coding DNA: TGTGCCAGCGGGACAGGGGGTAGGAGCAATCAGCCCCAGCATTTT. Its protein product is CASGTGGRSNQPQHF.

The sample holds one count of this clone. This chain joins TRBV7-9 and TRBJ1-3, with D possibly being TRBD1 (6 bases). This CDR3 comprises 15 residues. The V end lost 3 bases, the J end lost 4 bases, and 13 bases lay between the germline ends. Germline values: CDR1 SEHNR, CDR2 FQNEAQ (reference sequence). CDR3 region: CASSFPGQKGNTIYF. The CDR3 bases are TGTGCCAGCAGCTTTCCGGGACAAAAAGGAAACACCATATATTTT.

The chain carries TRBV12-5 and TRBJ2-1; TRBD1 or TRBD2 may be the D gene (5 bases each). This CDR3 spans 13 amino acids. Germline V gene data show CDR1 as LGHNT and CDR2 as FRNRAP. V lost 7 bases and J lost 0, with 7 bases in between. This chain's CDR3 is CASVGGSYNEQFF. CDR3 in DNA: TGTGCTAGTGTTGGGGGCTCCTACAATGAGCAGTTCTTC.

V gene TRBV6-5 combines with J gene TRBJ1-1; the D gene is possibly TRBD1 (6 bases). Germline CDR1 reads MNHEY; CDR2 reads SVGAGI. V was trimmed by 4 bases and J by 2 bases, leaving 14 bases between them. CDR3 length: 15 amino acids. CDR3 sequence reads: CASSSDRTPNTEAFF. CDR3 DNA: TGTGCCAGCAGTTCAGACAGGACCCCAAACACTGAAGCTTTCTTT.

The CDR3 loop reads CASSLALLTGGTEAFF. In DNA, the CDR3 is TGTGCCAGCAGTTTAGCCCTTTTGACAGGGGGCACTGAAGCTTTCTTT. The chain carries TRBV28 and TRBJ1-1, with TRBD1 identical over 9 bases. Unmatched junction bases numbered 8, after V lost 2 bases and J lost 4 bases. The CDR3 length is 16 residues. From germline, CDR1 is MDHEN and CDR2 SYDVKM.

J is TRBJ1-1 and V is TRBV30; 7 bases are a match to TRBD1. Germline loops: CDR1 GTSNPN, CDR2 SVGIG (reference sequence). The CDR3 is made up of 13 amino acids. Losses at the gene ends were 8 bases for V and 4 bases for J; bases not matched to a gene: 10. The CDR3 DNA sequence: TGTGCCGGGGACCAGGGGGTACCCACTGAAGCTTTCTTT. Protein sequence: CAGDQGVPTEAFF.